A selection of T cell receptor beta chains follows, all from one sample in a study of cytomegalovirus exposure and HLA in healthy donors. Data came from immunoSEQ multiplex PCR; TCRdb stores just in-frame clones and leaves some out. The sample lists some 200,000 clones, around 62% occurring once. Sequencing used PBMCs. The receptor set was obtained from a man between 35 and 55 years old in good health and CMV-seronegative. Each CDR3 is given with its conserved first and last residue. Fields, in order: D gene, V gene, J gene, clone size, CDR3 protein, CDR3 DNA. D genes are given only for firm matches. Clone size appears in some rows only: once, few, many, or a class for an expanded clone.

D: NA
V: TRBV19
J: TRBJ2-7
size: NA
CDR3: CASSMGTGVREQYF
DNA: TGTGCCAGTAGTATGGGGACTGGCGTGCGCGAGCAGTACTTC

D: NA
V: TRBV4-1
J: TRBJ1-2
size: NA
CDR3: CASSQVIANYGYTF
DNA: TGCGCCAGCAGCCAAGTTATCGCTAACTATGGCTACACCTTC

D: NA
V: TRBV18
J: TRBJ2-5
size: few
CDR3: CASSPGQQETQYF
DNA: TGTGCCAGCTCACCAGGGCAGCAAGAGACCCAGTACTTC

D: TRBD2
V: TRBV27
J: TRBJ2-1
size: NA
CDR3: CASTRTSGDQNEQFF
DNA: TGTGCCAGCACTCGGACTAGCGGGGACCAGAATGAGCAGTTCTTC

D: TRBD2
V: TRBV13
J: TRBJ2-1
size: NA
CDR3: CASSHWTSGGSYNEQFF
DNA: TGTGCCAGCAGCCACTGGACTAGCGGGGGGTCCTACAATGAGCAGTTCTTC

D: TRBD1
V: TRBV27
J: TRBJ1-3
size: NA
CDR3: CASSARTGRAPGNTIYF
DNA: TGTGCCAGCAGCGCCAGGACAGGGAGGGCGCCTGGAAACACCATATATTTT

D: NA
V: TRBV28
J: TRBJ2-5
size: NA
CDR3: CASSSPEGYKETQYF
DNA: TGTGCCAGCAGTTCCCCAGAGGGTTACAAAGAGACCCAGTACTTC

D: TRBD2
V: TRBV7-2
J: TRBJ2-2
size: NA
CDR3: CASSQTSGRVGGELFF
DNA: TGTGCCAGCAGCCAAACTAGCGGGAGAGTGGGCGGGGAGCTGTTTTTT

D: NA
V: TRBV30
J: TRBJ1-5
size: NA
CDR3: CAWSVSPKQPQHF
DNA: TGTGCCTGGAGTGTATCCCCCAAACAGCCCCAGCATTTT

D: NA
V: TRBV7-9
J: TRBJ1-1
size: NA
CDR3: CSSSLSWTYMNTEAFF
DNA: TGTTCCAGCAGCTTATCATGGACTTATATGAACACTGAAGCTTTCTTT

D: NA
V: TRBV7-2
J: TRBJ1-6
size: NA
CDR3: CASSLDGSYNSPLHF
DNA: TGTGCCAGCAGCTTAGACGGCTCCTATAATTCACCCCTCCACTTT

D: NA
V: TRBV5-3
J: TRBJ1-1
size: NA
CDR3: CARSFANMNTEAFF
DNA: TGTGCCAGAAGCTTTGCGAATATGAACACTGAAGCTTTCTTT

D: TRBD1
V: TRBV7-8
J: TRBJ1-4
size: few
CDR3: CASSQGQGSEKLFF
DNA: TGTGCCAGCAGCCAGGGACAGGGCAGTGAAAAACTGTTTTTT

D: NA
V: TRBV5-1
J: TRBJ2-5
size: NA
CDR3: CASSLGPGQETQYF
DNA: TGCGCCAGCAGCTTGGGACCAGGACAGGAGACCCAGTACTTC

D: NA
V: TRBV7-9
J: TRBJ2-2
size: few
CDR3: CASSLDTGELFF
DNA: TGTGCCAGCAGCCTCGACACCGGGGAGCTGTTTTTT

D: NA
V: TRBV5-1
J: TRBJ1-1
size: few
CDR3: CASSRQGVPNTEAFF
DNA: TGCGCCAGCAGCCGGCAGGGTGTACCTAACACTGAAGCTTTCTTT

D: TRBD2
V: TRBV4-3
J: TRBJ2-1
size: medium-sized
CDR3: CASSQDSSGREQFF
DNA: TGCGCCAGCAGCCAAGATTCCAGCGGGAGGGAGCAGTTCTTC

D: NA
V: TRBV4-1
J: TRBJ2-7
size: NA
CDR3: CASSQTGFSYEQYF
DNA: TGCGCCAGCAGCCAAACAGGGTTCTCCTACGAGCAGTACTTC

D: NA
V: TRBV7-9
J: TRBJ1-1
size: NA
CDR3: CASSLAESMEAFF
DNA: TGTGCCAGCAGCTTAGCCGAGAGCATGGAAGCTTTCTTT

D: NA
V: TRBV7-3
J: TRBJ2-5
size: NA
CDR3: CASSQTSWETQYF
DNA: TGTGCCAGCAGTCAAACTAGTTGGGAGACCCAGTACTTC

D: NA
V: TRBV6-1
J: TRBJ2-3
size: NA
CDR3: CASPPAVSTDTQYF
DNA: TGTGCCAGCCCTCCAGCGGTGAGCACAGATACGCAGTATTTT

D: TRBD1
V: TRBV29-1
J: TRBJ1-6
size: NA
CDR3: CSVVEGAKNSPLHF
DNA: TGCAGCGTTGTCGAGGGGGCGAAGAATTCACCCCTCCACTTT

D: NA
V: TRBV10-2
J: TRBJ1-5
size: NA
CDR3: CASTEGDRAQPQHF
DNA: TGCGCCAGCACCGAGGGTGACCGCGCTCAGCCCCAGCATTTT

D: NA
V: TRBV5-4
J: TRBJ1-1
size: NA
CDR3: CASSLGRNTEAFF
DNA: TGTGCCAGCAGCTTGGGTAGGAACACTGAAGCTTTCTTT

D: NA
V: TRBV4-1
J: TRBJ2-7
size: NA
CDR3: CASSQEGREGGYYEQYF
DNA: TGCGCCAGCAGCCAAGAAGGTCGTGAGGGAGGCTACTACGAGCAGTACTTC

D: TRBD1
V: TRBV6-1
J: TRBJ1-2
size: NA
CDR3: CASRQETGEAYGYTF
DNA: TGTGCCAGCAGACAGGAGACAGGGGAGGCGTATGGCTACACCTTC

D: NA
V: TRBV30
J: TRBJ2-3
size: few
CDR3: CAWSVSDTQYF
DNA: TGTGCCTGGAGTGTCTCAGATACGCAGTATTTT

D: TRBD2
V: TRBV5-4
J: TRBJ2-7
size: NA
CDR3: CASRGGLAGEQYF
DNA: TGTGCCAGCAGGGGGGGACTAGCGGGGGAGCAGTACTTC

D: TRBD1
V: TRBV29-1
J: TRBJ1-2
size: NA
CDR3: CSVEDRTGAFGYGYTF
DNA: TGCAGCGTTGAAGATCGGACAGGGGCTTTTGGCTATGGCTACACCTTC

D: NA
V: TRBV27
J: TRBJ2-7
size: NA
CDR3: CASSPLGGNGEQYF
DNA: TGTGCCAGCAGTCCCCTGGGGGGTAACGGCGAGCAGTACTTC

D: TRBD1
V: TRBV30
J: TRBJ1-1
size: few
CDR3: CAWGTGWAFF
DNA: TGTGCCTGGGGGACAGGGTGGGCTTTCTTT

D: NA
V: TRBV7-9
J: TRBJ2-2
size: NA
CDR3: CASSPRTVNTGELFF
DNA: TGTGCCAGCAGCCCTCGGACAGTGAACACCGGGGAGCTGTTTTTT

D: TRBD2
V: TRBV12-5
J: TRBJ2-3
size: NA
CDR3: CASGGLAGTGTDTQYF
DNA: TGTGCTAGTGGTGGACTAGCGGGAACCGGCACAGATACGCAGTATTTT

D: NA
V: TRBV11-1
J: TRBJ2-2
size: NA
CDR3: CASSFWGRNTGELFF
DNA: TGTGCCAGCAGCTTCTGGGGGCGAAACACCGGGGAGCTGTTTTTT

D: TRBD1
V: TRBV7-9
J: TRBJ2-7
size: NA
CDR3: CASSRSSGGGEQYF
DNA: TGTGCCAGCAGCCGGTCGTCAGGGGGCGGCGAGCAGTACTTC

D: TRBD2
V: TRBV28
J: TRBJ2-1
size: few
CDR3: CASTPGLAGRGQFF
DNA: TGTGCCAGCACCCCGGGACTAGCGGGGCGTGGGCAGTTCTTC

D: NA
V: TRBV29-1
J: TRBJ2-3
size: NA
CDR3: CSVDQDFTDTQYF
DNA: TGCAGCGTTGATCAGGACTTCACAGATACGCAGTATTTT

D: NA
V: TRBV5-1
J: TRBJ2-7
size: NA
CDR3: CASSLGPDSSYEQYF
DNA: TGCGCCAGCAGCTTGGGGCCAGACTCATCCTACGAGCAGTACTTC

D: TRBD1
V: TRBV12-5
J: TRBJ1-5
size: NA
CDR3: CASGLNRGGYQPQHF
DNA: TGTGCTAGTGGTTTGAACAGGGGTGGATATCAGCCCCAGCATTTT

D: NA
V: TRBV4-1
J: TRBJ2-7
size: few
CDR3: CASSKISYEQYF
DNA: TGCGCCAGCAGCAAAATATCCTACGAGCAGTACTTC

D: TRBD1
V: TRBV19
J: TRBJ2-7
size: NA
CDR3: CASGIWEQGQDYEQYF
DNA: TGTGCCAGTGGTATTTGGGAACAGGGGCAAGACTACGAGCAGTACTTC

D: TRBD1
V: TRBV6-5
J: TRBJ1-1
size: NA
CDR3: CASSGQVNTEAFF
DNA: TGTGCCAGCTCGGGACAGGTGAACACTGAAGCTTTCTTT

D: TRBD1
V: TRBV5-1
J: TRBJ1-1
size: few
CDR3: CASSLDRAGTEAFF
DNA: TGCGCCAGCAGCCTGGACAGGGCGGGCACTGAAGCTTTCTTT

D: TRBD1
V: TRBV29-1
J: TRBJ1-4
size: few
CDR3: CSVEEGTGDEKLFF
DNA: TGCAGCGTTGAAGAAGGGACAGGGGATGAAAAACTGTTTTTT

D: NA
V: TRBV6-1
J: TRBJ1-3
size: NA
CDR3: CASSETTTSGNTIYF
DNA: TGTGCCAGCAGTGAAACGACAACGTCTGGAAACACCATATATTTT